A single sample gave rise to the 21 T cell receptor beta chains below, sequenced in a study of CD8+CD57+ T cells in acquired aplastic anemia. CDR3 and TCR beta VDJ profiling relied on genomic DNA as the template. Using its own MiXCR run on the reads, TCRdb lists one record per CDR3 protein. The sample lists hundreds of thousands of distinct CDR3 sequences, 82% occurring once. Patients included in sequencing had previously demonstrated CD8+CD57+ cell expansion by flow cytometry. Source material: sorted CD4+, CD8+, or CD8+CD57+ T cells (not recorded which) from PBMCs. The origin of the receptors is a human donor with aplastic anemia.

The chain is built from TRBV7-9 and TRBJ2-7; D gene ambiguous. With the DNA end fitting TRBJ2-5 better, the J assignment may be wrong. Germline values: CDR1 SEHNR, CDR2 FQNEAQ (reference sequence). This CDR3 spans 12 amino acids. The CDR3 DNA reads TGTGCCGGCAACGCGGCCAGGGAGACCCAGTACTTC. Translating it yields CAGNAARETQYF.

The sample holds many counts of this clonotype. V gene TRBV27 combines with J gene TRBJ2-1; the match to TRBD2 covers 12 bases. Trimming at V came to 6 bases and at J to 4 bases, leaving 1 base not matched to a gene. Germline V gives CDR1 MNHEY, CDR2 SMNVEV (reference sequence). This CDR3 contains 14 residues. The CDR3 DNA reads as TGTGCCAGCAGACTAGCGGGAGGTTACAATGAGCAGTTCTTC. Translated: CASRLAGGYNEQFF.

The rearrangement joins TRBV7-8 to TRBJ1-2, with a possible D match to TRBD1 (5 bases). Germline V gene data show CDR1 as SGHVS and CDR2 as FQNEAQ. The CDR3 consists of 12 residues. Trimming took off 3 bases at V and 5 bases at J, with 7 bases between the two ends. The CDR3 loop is CASSFEGYGYTF. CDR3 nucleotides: TGTGCCAGCAGCTTTGAGGGGTATGGCTACACCTTC.

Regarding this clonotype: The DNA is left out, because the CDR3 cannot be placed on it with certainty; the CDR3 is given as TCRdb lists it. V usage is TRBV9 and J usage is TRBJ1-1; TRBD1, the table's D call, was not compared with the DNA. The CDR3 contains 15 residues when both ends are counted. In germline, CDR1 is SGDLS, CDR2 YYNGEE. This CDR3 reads CASSLPVVRAREAFF.

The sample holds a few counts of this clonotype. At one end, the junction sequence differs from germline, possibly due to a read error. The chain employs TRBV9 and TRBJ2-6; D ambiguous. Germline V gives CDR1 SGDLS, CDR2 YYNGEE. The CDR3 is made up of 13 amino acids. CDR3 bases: TGTGCCAGCAGCGTAGGGGGTTTTAACACTGAAGCTTTC. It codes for CASSVGGFNTEAF.

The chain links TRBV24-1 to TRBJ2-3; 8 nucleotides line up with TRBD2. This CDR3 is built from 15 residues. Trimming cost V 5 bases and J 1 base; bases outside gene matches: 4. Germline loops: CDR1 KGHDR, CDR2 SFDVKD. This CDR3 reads CATSARAGGTDTQYF. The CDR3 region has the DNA TGTGCCACCAGTGCACGAGCGGGAGGCACAGATACGCAGTATTTT.

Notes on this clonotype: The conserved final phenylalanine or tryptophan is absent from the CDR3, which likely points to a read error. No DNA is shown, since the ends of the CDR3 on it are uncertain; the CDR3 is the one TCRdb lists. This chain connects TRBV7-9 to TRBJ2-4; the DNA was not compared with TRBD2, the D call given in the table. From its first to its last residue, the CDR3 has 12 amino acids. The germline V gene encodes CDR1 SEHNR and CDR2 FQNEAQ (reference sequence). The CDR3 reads CASSGDGSVGYD.

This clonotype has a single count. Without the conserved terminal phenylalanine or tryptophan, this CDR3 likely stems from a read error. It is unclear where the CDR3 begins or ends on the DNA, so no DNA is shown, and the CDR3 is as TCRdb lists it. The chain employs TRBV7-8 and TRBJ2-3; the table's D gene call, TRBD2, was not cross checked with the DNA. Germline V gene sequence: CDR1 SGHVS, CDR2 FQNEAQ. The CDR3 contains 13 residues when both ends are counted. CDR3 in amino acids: CASSLGGGAETHY.

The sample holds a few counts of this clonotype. The CDR3 nucleotides read TGTGCCACCAGCAGAGATTCGGGGCTAGCGAGACTCAATGAGCAGTTCTTC. It codes for CATSRDSGLARLNEQFF. The chain employs TRBV15 and TRBJ2-1; D is perhaps TRBD2 (6 bases). Trimming removed 0 bases at V and 6 bases at J, with 18 bases between. CDR1 and CDR2 (germline): LNHNV, YYDKDF (reference sequence). The CDR3 spans 17 residues.

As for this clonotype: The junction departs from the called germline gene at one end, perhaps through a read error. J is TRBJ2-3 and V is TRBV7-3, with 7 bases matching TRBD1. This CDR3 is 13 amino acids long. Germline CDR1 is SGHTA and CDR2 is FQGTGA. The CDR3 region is CASSRQGKAVEHF. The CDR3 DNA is TGTGCCAGCTCAAGACAGGGCAAAGCCGTGGAACACTTT.

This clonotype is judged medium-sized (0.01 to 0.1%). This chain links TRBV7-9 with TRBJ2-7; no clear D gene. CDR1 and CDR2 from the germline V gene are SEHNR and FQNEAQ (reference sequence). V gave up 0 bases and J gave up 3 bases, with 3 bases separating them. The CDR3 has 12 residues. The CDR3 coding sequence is TGTGCCAGCAGCTTAGCCTTCTACGAGCAGTACTTC. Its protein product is CASSLAFYEQYF.

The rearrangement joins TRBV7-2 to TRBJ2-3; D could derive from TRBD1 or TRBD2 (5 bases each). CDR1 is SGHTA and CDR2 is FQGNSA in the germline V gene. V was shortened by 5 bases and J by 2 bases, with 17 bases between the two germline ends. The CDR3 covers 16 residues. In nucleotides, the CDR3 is TGTGCCAGCAGCCCAGGGACGAGCGGTCACACAGATACGCAGTATTTT. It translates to CASSPGTSGHTDTQYF.

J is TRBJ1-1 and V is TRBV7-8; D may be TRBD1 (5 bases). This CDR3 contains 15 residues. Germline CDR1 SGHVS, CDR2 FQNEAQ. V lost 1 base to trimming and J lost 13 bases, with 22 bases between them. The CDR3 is CASSLDRGGDTQDFF. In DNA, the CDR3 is TGTGCCAGCAGCTTAGATCGAGGAGGGGATACGCAGGATTTCTTT.

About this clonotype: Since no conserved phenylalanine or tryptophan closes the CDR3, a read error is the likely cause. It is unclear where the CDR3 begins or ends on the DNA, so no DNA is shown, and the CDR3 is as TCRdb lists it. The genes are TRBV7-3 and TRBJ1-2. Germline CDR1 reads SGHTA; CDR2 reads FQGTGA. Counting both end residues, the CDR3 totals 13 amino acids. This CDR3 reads CASSHGGAGNATP.

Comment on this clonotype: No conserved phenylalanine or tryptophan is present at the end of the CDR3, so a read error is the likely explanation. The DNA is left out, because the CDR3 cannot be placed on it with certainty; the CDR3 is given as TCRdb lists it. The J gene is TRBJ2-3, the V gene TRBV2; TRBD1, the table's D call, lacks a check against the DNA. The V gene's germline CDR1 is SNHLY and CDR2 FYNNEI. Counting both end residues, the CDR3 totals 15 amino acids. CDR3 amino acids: CASSDGGIHEQFFGS.

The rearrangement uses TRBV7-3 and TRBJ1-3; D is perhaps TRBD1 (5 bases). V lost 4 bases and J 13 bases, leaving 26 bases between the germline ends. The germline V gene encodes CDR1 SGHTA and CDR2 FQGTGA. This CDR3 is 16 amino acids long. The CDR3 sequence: CASSSSGTWGETQIYF. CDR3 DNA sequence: TGTGCCAGCAGCTCTAGCGGGACTTGGGGAGAGACCCAGATATATTTT.

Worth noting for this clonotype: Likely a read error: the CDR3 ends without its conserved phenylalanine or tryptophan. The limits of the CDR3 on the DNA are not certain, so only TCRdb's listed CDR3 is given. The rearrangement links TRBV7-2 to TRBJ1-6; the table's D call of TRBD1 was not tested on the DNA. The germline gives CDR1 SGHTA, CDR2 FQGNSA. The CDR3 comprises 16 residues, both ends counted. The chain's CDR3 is CASSSGEGADKPYFHL.

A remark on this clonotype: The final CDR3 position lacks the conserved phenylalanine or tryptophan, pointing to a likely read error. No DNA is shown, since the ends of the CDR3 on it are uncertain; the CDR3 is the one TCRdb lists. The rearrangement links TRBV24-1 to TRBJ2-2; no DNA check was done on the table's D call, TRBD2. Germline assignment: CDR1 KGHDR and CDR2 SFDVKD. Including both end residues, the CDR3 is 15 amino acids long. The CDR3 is CATSDLAGDTGELFI.

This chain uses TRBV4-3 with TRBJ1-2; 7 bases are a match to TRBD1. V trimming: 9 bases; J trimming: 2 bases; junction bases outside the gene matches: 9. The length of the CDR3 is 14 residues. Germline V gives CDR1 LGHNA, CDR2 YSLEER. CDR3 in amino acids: CAREPPGQNYGYTF. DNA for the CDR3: TGCGCCAGAGAACCACCGGGACAGAACTATGGCTACACCTTC.

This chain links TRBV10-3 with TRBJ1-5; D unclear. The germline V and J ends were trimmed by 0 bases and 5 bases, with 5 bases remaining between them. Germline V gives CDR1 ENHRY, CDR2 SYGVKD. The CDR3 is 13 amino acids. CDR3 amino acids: CAISESIDQPQHF. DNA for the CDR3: TGTGCCATCAGTGAGTCTATCGATCAGCCCCAGCATTTT.

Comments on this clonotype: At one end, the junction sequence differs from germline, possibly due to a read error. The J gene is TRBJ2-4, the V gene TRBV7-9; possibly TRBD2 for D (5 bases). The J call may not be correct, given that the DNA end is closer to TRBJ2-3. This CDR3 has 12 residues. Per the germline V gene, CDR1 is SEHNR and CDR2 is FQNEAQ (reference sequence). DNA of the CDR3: TGTGCCAGCGGCTTAGTACCCGGGGAGCAGTATTTT. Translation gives CASGLVPGEQYF.